The source of this T cell receptor (beta chain) is a study of radiotherapy plus CTLA-4 blockade in lung cancer. Overall study context: Disease control reached approximately 30%, with objective responses in over 15%.

Germline V CDR1 and CDR2: MNHEY, SMNVEV (reference sequence). The CDR3 covers 14 residues. Trimming stripped 3 bases from V and 7 bases from J, with 13 bases between. With ipilimumab providing CTLA-4 blockade, focal radiation was administered to patients who had chemo-refractory metastatic non-small-cell lung cancer. Clones were sequenced by immunoSEQ multiplex PCR, and TCRdb holds only the in-frame ones, with some missing. This table has under 35,000 clones, 60% to 80% appearing once. This clonotype was sampled from a human donor with non-small cell lung cancer whose response to radiotherapy plus ipilimumab could not be evaluated. The sequenced sample was peripheral blood, obtained from a patient treated with radiotherapy plus ipilimumab. The chain is built from TRBV27 and TRBJ1-5; unclear D gene. The CDR3 region has the DNA TGTGCCAGCAGTTTTGATGGAGGGAAACAGCCCCAGCATTTT. Translated, it gives CASSFDGGKQPQHF.